Below are 7 T cell receptor beta chains sequenced from a single sample in a study of CD8 T cells in ankylosing spondylitis. TCRdb passed the 5' RACE reads through MiXCR, listing each CDR3 protein once. Of about 230,000 distinct CDR3 sequences detected, roughly 8.2% appear once; the ten largest clones hold around 4.9%. Sequencing input: blood, either unsorted or a sorted T cell fraction (not recorded which). The receptors shown here come from a female donor with ankylosing spondylitis or in good health (not recorded which).

This clonotype was detected a few times. The J gene is TRBJ2-3, the V gene TRBV11-1; 13 nucleotides align to TRBD2. Trimming at V came to 1 base and at J to 1 base, leaving 8 bases not matched to a gene. There are 19 residues in the CDR3. Germline CDR1 SGHAT, CDR2 FQDESV (reference sequence). The CDR3 region is CASSLGPGLAGAGTDTQYF. CDR3 sequence (DNA): TGTGCCAGCAGCTTAGGTCCAGGACTAGCGGGAGCAGGCACAGATACGCAGTATTTT.

This clonotype was seen ten or more times. The chain uses TRBV12-3 or TRBV12-4 and TRBJ2-7; 7 bases are a match to TRBD2. The junction had 11 bases not matched to a gene; V was cut back by 5 bases and J by 7 bases. The CDR3 has 14 amino acids. In DNA form, the CDR3 reads TGTGCCAGCAGTCCCCGGGCGGGAGCAGGGGAGCAGTACTTC. Translating gives CASSPRAGAGEQYF.

This clonotype was recorded at least ten times. The V call is TRBV4-2, the J call TRBJ2-7; 7 bases match TRBD2. This CDR3 is built from 17 residues. V dropped 2 bases and J dropped 4; count of bases not matched to a gene: 14. The germline V gene has CDR1 LGHNA and CDR2 YNFKEQ. CDR3 DNA: TGTGCCAGCAGCCAAACCTATCGAAGCGGGATAGGGTACGAGCAGTACTTC. Translating it yields CASSQTYRSGIGYEQYF.

This clonotype occurred many times. V is TRBV6-1 and J is TRBJ2-7, with 7 bases lining up with TRBD1. CDR1 and CDR2 from the germline V gene are MNHNS and SASEGT. The CDR3 is 15 amino acids. V shed 7 bases and J 3 bases; nucleotides not matched to a gene: 12. CDR3 DNA sequence: TGTGCCAGCATAAATCCCCGGGACAGCCACTACGAGCAGTACTTC. Translating it yields CASINPRDSHYEQYF.

This clonotype has a count of ten or more. The chain has TRBV7-2 and TRBJ2-1; 8 positions match TRBD1. CDR3 length equals 13 residues. V gave up 2 bases and J gave up 16 bases; unmatched junction bases: 10. The germline V gene encodes CDR1 SGHTA and CDR2 FQGNSA. CDR3 region: CASSLPGDRGRFF. The CDR3 bases are TGTGCCAGCAGCTTACCCGGTGACAGGGGACGATTCTTC.

This clonotype was observed many times. The rearrangement links TRBV28 to TRBJ2-5; D ambiguous. The germline CDR1 and CDR2 sequences are MDHEN and SYDVKM. The CDR3 consists of 13 residues. The V and J ends lost 5 bases and 1 base respectively, with 8 bases between them. The chain's CDR3 is CASSDLFQETQYF. CDR3 DNA: TGTGCCAGCAGTGATCTTTTCCAAGAGACCCAGTACTTC.

The sample holds many counts of this clonotype. The chain has TRBV7-6 and TRBJ2-3, with 8 positions matching TRBD2. This CDR3 region has 16 residues. Per germline, CDR1 SGHVS and CDR2 FNYEAQ. V lost 3 bases to trimming and J lost 2 bases; unmatched junction nucleotides: 7. The CDR3 spells CASSFPGLGPTDTQYF. The CDR3 DNA sequence: TGTGCCAGCAGCTTCCCGGGACTAGGACCCACAGATACGCAGTATTTT.